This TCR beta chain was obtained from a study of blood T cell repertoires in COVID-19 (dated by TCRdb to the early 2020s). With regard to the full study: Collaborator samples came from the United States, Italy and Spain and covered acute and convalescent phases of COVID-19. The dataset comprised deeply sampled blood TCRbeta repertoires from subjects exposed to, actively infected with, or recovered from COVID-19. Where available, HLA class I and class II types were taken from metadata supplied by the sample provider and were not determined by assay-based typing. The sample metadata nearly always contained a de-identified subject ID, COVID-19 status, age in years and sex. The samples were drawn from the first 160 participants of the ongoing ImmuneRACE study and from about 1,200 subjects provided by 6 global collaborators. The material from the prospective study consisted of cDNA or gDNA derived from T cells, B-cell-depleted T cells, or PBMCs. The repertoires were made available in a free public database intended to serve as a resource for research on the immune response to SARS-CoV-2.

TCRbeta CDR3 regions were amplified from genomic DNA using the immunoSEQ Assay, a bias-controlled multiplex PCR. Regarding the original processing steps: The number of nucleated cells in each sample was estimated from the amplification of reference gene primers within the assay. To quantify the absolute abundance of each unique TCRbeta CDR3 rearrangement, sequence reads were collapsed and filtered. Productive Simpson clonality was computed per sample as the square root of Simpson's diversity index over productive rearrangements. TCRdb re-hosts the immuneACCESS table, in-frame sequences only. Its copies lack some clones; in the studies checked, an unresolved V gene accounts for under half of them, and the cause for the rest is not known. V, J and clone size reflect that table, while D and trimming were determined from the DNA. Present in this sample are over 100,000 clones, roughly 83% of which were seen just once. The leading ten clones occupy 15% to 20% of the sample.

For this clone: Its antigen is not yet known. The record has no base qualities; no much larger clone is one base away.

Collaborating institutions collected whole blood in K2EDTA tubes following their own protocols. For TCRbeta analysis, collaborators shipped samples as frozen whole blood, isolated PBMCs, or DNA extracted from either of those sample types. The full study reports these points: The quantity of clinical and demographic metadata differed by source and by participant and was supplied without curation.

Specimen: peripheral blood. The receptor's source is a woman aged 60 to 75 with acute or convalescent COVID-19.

The sequenced DNA: TGTGCCTGGAGTGTGGCGGTGGAAGCTTTCTTT. It codes for CAWSVAVEAFF. Recombination connected TRBV30 to TRBJ1-1, with the D gene not clear enough to name. The germline V gene encodes CDR1 GTSNPN and CDR2 SVGIG (reference sequence). Relative to germline, V is 0 bases shorter and J is 8 bases shorter, with 7 bases between their ends. The CDR3 sequence holds 11 residues, the cysteine and phenylalanine included. Only the CDR3 part of the read is kept: 33 bases, read in frame from the first base.